The clone carrying this T cell receptor (beta chain) was seen repeatedly, ten times or more. Antigen: not known. It was through 5'RACE template switching that TCR cDNA was made, with a universal primer site and UMIs added. TCRdb ran MiXCR on the 5' RACE reads and lists one entry per CDR3 protein. The sample has approximately 240,000 distinct CDR3 sequences; more than 3.5% are singletons. J gave up 0 bases and V 0 bases, and 4 bases lay outside the gene matches. The CDR3 totals 16 residues. In germline, CDR1 is DFQATT, CDR2 SNEGSKA (reference sequence). This record comes from a study of T cells after yellow fever vaccination. The study's findings and limits: Abundant clonotypes from the bulk population could have been carried over as contaminants into FACS-sorted repertoires. Compared with primary, the secondary response was weaker and peaked at day 5, not 15.

The chain carries TRBV20-1 and TRBJ1-5, with 8 bases that match TRBD1. Material: PBMCs, obtained 15 days after the yellow fever booster vaccination. This receptor was obtained from a man aged 18 to 35 who received the YFV17D yellow fever vaccine. The CDR3 protein is CSARDRTGSSNQPQHF. Here the CDR3 DNA reads TGCAGTGCTAGAGATAGGACAGGGTCTAGCAATCAGCCCCAGCATTTT.